This TCR beta chain was identified during a study of response to subunit inactivated influenza vaccine. Study-wide points: After each seasonal influenza vaccination, few new T cells are recruited, the authors suggested.

Losses at the gene ends were 11 bases for V and 6 bases for J; bases not matched to a gene: 12. CDR1 is MDHEN, CDR2 SYDVKM, per germline. The CDR3 length is 14 residues. Each CDR3 protein gets one entry after TCRdb re-called the RT-PCR reads with MiXCR. The sample records roughly 540,000 distinct CDR3 sequences, under 25% being singletons. With respect to this clonotype: As yet, its antigen is unknown.

The sample was also reused in another study, on T cells expressing NK-cell markers. As that report states: cDNA encoding TCR beta was synthesized via 5'RACE template switching incorporating UMIs.

The chain joins TRBV28 to TRBJ2-2, with 7 positions matching TRBD2. Sample: CD4+ T cells sorted from PBMCs, taken roughly 12 days after vaccination. This TCR came from a man aged 45-65 years who received an inactivated influenza vaccine. CDR3 amino acids: CASRGGSASGELFF. The DNA of the CDR3 is TGTGCCTCTAGAGGCGGGAGTGCCTCCGGGGAGCTGTTTTTT.